A selection of T cell receptor beta chains follows, all from one sample in a study of CD8 T cells in Susac syndrome. Using its own MiXCR run on the immunoSEQ multiplex PCR reads, TCRdb lists one record per CDR3 protein. The data hold some 190,000 distinct CDR3 sequences, with 94% observed a single time. The sequencing input was CD4+ T cells from PBMCs. Source of these receptors: a human donor with Susac syndrome. The CDR3 runs from the conserved cysteine through the conserved F or W. A D gene is named only where the DNA matches it firmly. Some rows mark clone size as missing; the rest say once, few, many or name a class of expanded clone.

>TRBV25-1|TRBJ2-1|.|.
CASTGYNEQFF
TGTGCCAGTACAGGGTACAATGAGCAGTTCTTC
>TRBV7-2|TRBJ1-6|TRBD1|.
CASSLGRTGGNSPLHF
TGTGCCAGCAGCTTGGGCCGGACAGGGGGTAATTCACCCCTCCACTTT
>TRBV3-1|TRBJ1-1|.|.
CASSQSREGKAFF
TGTGCCAGCAGCCAGTCTAGGGAGGGGAAAGCTTTCTTT
>TRBV20-1|TRBJ2-2|.|once
CSARQGNEDTGELFF
TGCAGTGCTAGACAGGGGAATGAGGACACCGGGGAGCTGTTTTTT
>TRBV14|TRBJ1-2|.|once
CASSQEPLQGYTF
TGTGCCAGCAGCCAAGAACCCCTTCAAGGCTACACCTTC
>TRBV30|TRBJ2-5|.|.
CAWSVPGLIHLETQYF
TGTGCCTGGAGTGTACCGGGACTCATTCACCTAGAGACCCAGTACTTC
>TRBV19|TRBJ2-1|.|.
CASSIDGAYNEQFF
TGTGCCAGTAGTATAGACGGTGCCTACAATGAGCAGTTCTTC
>TRBV20-1|TRBJ1-2|.|.
CSATPRTENYGYTF
TGCAGTGCTACTCCCAGGACAGAAAACTATGGCTACACCTTC
>TRBV27|TRBJ1-5|.|.
CASSLSAGNSYNQPQHF
TGTGCCAGCAGTTTATCGGCGGGGAACAGTTACAATCAGCCCCAGCATTTT
>TRBV7-2|TRBJ2-1|TRBD1|.
CASSPQGQGGYNEQFF
TGTGCCAGCAGCCCACAAGGACAGGGAGGCTACAATGAGCAGTTCTTC
>TRBV6-2/TRBV6-3|TRBJ2-1|.|.
CASSSPGVNEQFF
TGTGCCAGCAGTTCCCCCGGGGTGAATGAGCAGTTCTTC
>TRBV20-1|TRBJ2-3|TRBD2|.
CSAPTSDNTQYF
TGCAGTGCTCCGACTAGCGACAACACTCAGTATTTT
>TRBV2|TRBJ1-3|.|.
CASSDEGRSSGNTIYF
TGTGCCAGCAGTGACGAGGGCCGGTCCTCTGGAAACACCATATATTTT
>TRBV20-1|TRBJ1-2|.|.
CSASMGSDYGYTF
TGCAGTGCTAGTATGGGGTCGGACTATGGCTACACCTTC
>TRBV18|TRBJ2-6|.|once
CASSPPLGGANVLTF
TGTGCCAGCTCACCACCATTAGGTGGGGCCAACGTCCTGACTTTC
>TRBV11-2|TRBJ1-5|TRBD1|.
CASSSTGGLQPQHF
TGTGCCAGCAGCTCGACAGGGGGCCTTCAGCCCCAGCATTTT
>TRBV9|TRBJ2-1|.|.
CASSVAGWGELNEQFF
TGTGCCAGCAGCGTAGCTGGTTGGGGCGAGCTCAATGAGCAGTTCTTC
>TRBV28|TRBJ2-7|.|.
CASSLNPAEQYF
TGTGCCAGCAGTCTCAATCCCGCCGAGCAGTACTTC
>TRBV7-3|TRBJ2-3|TRBD2|.
CASSLNGGGEPGDTQYF
TGTGCCAGCAGCTTAAATGGCGGGGGGGAGCCGGGAGATACGCAGTATTTT
>TRBV12-3/TRBV12-4|TRBJ2-3|TRBD1|.
CATRGQFYRGQEYTDTQYF
TGTGCCACCCGGGGTCAATTCTACAGGGGACAAGAATACACAGATACGCAGTATTTT